This T cell receptor beta chain was identified in a study of T cells in localized non-small cell lung cancer. General study findings and limits: Uninvolved adjacent lung showed higher T cell clonality than tumor. Higher blood T cell density went with longer overall survival. Investigators sequenced only a single tumor region, leaving heterogeneity possible. The appearance of a median roughly 56 of the top 100 tumor clones was seen in adjacent lung.

Concerning this clone: Antigen specificity is unknown.

CDR1 LNHNV and CDR2 YYDKDF come from the germline V gene (reference sequence). This CDR3 is 15 amino acids long. Trimming left V 0 bases short and J 9 bases short, with 17 bases between. Profiled with immunoSEQ multiplex PCR; TCRdb holds only in-frame clones, not every one. The sample consists of 5,500 to 8,000 clones, about 46% of them appearing once. This rearrangement joins TRBV15 to TRBJ1-1, with a possible D match to TRBD1 (6 bases). The sample consisted of lung tumor tissue, taken before any cancer treatment. This clonotype was sampled from a man between 40 and 69 years old with stage III lung adenocarcinoma. In nucleotides, the CDR3 is TGTGCCACCAGCAGAGATCGGGGGAGGGGACAACAAGCTTTCTTT. Amino acids: CATSRDRGRGQQAFF.